The 5 T cell receptor beta chains below come from one sample, sequenced in a study of T-cell reconstitution after alpha-beta-depleted transplantation in children. Researchers prepared the TCRbeta library using unique molecular identifiers, the study reports. TCRdb passed the PCR reads through MiXCR, listing each CDR3 protein once. This repertoire shows about 980,000 distinct CDR3 sequences, about 26% found once; its top ten account for roughly 31%. The source material was PBMCs, mostly from graft donor cells, sampled 360 days after TCRalphabeta/CD19-depleted stem cell transplant. The receptors originated from a boy in the first two years of life who had a stem cell transplant for SCID, so the T cells may come from the graft donor.

This clonotype occurred many times. The V call is TRBV5-5, the J call TRBJ2-3, with D possibly being TRBD2 (5 bases). The CDR3 length is 15 residues. V was clipped by 0 bases and J by 1 base, with 9 bases between them. Germline assignment: CDR1 SGHKS and CDR2 YYEKEE (reference sequence). CDR3 sequence reads: CASSLAPLGTDTQYF. The DNA of the CDR3 is TGTGCCAGCAGCTTGGCGCCACTAGGCACAGATACGCAGTATTTT.

The rearrangement joins TRBV7-8 to TRBJ2-5; D is uncertain. Germline V gene sequence: CDR1 SGHVS, CDR2 FQNEAQ. The CDR3 covers 16 residues. Trimming stripped 8 bases from V and 2 bases from J, with 21 bases between. The CDR3 DNA sequence: TGTGCCAGCGTAAGCCAGAACAGAAAACGGCAAGAGACCCAGTACTTC. Encoded protein: CASVSQNRKRQETQYF.

In its sample, this clonotype was seen a few times. V gene TRBV10-3 combines with J gene TRBJ2-1; 13 nucleotides line up with TRBD2. The CDR3 is 14 amino acids. The ends lost 4 bases at V and 8 bases at J; junction bases unmatched: 2. Germline V gives CDR1 ENHRY, CDR2 SYGVKD. The CDR3 here is CAISGTSGGHEQFF. The CDR3 nucleotides are TGTGCCATCAGTGGGACTAGCGGGGGTCATGAGCAGTTCTTC.

The V and J genes are TRBV3-1 and TRBJ2-7, with a weak D call TRBD1 (6 bases). Germline V gene lookup returns CDR1 LGHDT and CDR2 YNNKEL (reference sequence). The CDR3 is made up of 14 amino acids. V lost 2 bases and J lost 3, with 11 bases in between. CDR3 protein: CASSQIRGGYEQYF. In DNA, the CDR3 is TGTGCCAGCAGCCAAATCCGAGGGGGCTACGAGCAGTACTTC.

The genes are TRBV5-1 and TRBJ2-7, with D perhaps TRBD1 (6 bases). The CDR3 sequence is 15 residues long. Trimming removed 0 bases at V and 2 bases at J, with 12 bases between. The V gene's germline CDR1 is SGHRS and CDR2 YFSETQ. The CDR3 sequence is CASSLAMGQTYEQYF. CDR3 DNA: TGCGCCAGCAGCTTGGCCATGGGACAAACCTACGAGCAGTACTTC. The whole variable domain, filled in from reference TRBV5-1 and TRBJ2-7, reads KAGVTQTPRYLIKTRGQQVTLSCSPISGHRSVSWYQQTPGQGLQFLFEYFSETQRNKGNFPGRFSGRQFSNSRSEMNVSTLELGDSALYLCASSLAMGQTYEQYFGPGTRLTVT.